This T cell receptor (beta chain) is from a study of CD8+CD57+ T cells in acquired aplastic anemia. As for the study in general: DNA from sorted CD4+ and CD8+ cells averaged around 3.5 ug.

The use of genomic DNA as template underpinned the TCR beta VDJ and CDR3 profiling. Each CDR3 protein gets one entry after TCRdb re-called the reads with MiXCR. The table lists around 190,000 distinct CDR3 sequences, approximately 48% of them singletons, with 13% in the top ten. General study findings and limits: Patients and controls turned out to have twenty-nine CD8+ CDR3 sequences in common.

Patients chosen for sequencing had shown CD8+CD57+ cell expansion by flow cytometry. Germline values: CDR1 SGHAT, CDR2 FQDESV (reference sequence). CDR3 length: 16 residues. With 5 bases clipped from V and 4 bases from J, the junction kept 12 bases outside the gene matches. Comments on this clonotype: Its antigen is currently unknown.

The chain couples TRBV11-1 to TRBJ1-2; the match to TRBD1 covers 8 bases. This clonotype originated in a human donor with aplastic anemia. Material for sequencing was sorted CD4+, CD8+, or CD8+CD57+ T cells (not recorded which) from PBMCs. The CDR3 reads CASSLTPGTGAYGYTF. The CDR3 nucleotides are TGTGCCAGCAGCCTCACCCCCGGGACAGGAGCCTATGGCTACACCTTC.